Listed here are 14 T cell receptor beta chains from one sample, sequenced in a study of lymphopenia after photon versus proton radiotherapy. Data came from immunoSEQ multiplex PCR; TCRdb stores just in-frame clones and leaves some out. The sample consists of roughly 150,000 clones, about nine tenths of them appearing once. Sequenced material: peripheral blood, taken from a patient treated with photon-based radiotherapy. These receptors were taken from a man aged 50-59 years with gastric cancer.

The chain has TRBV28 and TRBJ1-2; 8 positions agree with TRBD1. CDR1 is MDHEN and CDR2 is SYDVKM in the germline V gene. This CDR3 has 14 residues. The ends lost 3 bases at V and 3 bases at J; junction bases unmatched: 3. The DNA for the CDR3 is TGTGCCAGCAGTTTCGCGACAGGGGACTATGGCTACACCTTC. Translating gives CASSFATGDYGYTF.

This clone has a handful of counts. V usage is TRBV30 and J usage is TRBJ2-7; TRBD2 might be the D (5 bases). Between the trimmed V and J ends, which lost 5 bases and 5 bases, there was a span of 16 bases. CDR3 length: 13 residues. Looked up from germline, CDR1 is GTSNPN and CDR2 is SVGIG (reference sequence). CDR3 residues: CAWRRLAADEQYF. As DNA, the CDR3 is TGTGCCTGGCGGCGTCTAGCAGCTGACGAGCAGTACTTC.

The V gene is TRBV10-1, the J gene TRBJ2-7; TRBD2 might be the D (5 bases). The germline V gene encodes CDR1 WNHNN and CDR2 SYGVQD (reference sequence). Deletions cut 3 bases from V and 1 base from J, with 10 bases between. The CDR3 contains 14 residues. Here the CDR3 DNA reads TGCGCCAGCAGTGACCTGGACTCATCCTACGAGCAGTACTTC. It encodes CASSDLDSSYEQYF.

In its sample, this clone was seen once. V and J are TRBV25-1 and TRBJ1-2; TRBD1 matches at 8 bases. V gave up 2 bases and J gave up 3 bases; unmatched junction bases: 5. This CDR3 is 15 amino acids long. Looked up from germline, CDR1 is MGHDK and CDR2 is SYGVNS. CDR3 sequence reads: CASSELGTGDYGYTF. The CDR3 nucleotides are TGTGCCAGCAGTGAACTTGGGACAGGCGACTATGGCTACACCTTC.

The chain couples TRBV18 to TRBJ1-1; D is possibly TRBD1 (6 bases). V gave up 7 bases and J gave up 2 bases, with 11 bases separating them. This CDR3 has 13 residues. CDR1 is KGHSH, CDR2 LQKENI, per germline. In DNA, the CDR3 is TGTGCCAGCTGCGGGGGGCTAAACACTGAAGCTTTCTTT. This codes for CASCGGLNTEAFF.

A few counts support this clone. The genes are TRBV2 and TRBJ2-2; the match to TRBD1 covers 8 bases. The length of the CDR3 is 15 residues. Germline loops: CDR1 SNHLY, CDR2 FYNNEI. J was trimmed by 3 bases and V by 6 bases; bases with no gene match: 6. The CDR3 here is CASRVDRVDTGELFF. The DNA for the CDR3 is TGTGCCAGCAGGGTGGACAGGGTCGACACCGGGGAGCTGTTTTTT.

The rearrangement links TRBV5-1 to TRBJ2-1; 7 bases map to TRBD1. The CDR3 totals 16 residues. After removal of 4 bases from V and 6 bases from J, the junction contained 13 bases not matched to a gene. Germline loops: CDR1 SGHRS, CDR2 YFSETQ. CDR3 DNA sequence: TGCGCCAGCAGCACCCCGACAGGCAGGGGGTTCAATGAGCAGTTCTTC. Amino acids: CASSTPTGRGFNEQFF.

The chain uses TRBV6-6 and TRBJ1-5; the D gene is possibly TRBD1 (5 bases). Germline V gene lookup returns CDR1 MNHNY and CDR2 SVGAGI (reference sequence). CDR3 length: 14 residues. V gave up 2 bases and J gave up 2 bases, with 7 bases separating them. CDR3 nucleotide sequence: TGTGCCAGCAGTTACGGGGGGGGCAATCAGCCCCAGCATTTT. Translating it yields CASSYGGGNQPQHF.

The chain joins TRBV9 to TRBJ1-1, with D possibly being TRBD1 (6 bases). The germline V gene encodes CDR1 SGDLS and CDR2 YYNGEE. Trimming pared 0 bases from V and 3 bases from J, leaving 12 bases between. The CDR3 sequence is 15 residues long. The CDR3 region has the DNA TGTGCCAGCAGCGTAGGGGGGCTCGGGGACACTGAAGCTTTCTTT. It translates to CASSVGGLGDTEAFF.

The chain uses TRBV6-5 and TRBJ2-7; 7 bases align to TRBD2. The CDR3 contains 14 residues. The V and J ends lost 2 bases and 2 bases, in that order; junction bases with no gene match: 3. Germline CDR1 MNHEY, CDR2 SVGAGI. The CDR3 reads CASSYQRGAYEQYF. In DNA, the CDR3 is TGTGCCAGCAGTTACCAGCGGGGAGCCTACGAGCAGTACTTC.

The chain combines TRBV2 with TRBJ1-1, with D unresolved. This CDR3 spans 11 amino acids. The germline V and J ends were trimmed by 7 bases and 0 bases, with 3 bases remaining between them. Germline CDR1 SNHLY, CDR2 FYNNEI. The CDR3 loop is CASKLNTEAFF. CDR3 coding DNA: TGTGCCAGCAAGCTGAACACTGAAGCTTTCTTT.

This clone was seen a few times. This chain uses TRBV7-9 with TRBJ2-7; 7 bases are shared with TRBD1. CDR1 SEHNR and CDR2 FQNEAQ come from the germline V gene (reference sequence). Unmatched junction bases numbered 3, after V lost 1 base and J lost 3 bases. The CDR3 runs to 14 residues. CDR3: CASSLEGAVYEQYF. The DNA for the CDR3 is TGTGCCAGCAGCTTAGAGGGGGCAGTCTACGAGCAGTACTTC.

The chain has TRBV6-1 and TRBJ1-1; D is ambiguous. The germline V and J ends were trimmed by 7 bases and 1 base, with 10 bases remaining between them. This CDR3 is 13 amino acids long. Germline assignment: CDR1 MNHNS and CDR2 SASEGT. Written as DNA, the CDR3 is TGTGCCAGCACCGCACATGAGAACACTGAAGCTTTCTTT. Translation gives CASTAHENTEAFF.

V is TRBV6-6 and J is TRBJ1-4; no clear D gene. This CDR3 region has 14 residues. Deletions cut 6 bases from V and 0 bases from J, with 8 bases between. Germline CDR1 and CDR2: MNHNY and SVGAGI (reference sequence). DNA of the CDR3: TGTGCCAGCAGAGTGACACCAACTAATGAAAAACTGTTTTTT. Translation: CASRVTPTNEKLFF.